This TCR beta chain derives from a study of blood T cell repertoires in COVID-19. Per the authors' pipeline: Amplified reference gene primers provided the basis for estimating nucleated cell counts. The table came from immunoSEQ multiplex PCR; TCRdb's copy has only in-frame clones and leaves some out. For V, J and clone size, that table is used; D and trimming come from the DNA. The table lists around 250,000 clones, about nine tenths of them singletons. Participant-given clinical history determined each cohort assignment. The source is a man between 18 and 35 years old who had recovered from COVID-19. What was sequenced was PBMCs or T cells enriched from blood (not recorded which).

The CDR3 sequence: CASSFTKTGQGEQYF. For the CDR3, the DNA is TGTGCCAGCAGTTTCACTAAGACAGGGCAGGGCGAGCAGTACTTC. V usage is TRBV6-5 and J usage is TRBJ2-7; 7 bases match TRBD1. CDR3 length equals 15 residues. V was clipped by 4 bases and J by 6 bases; unmatched bases: 12. Per germline, CDR1 MNHEY and CDR2 SVGAGI.